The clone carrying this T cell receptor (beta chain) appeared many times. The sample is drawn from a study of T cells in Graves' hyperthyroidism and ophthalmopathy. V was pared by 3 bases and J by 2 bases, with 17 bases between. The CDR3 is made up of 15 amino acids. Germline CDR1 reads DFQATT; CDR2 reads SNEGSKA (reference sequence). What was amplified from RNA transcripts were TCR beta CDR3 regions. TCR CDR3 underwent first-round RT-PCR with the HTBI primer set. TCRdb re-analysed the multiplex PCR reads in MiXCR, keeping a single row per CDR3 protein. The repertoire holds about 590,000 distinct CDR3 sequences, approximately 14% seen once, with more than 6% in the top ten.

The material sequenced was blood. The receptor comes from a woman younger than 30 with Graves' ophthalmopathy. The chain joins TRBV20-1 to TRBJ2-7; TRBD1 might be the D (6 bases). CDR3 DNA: TGCAGTGCTAGTCACAGGGCCCAAGCTGCCTACGAGCAGTACTTC. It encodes CSASHRAQAAYEQYF.